The clone carrying this T cell receptor beta chain appeared many times. This CDR3 contains 12 residues. The V and J ends lost 1 base and 5 bases respectively, with 6 bases between them. Unique molecular identifiers were incorporated into the prepared TCRbeta library. Via MiXCR, TCRdb re-called the PCR reads, giving one row per CDR3 protein. The top ten clones hold roughly 7% of a sample with hundreds of thousands of distinct CDR3 sequences, over 9.5% of them seen once. This sample was included in a study of T-cell reconstitution after alpha-beta-depleted transplantation in children. This clonotype originated in a boy younger than two with acute myeloid leukemia, due to receive a stem cell transplant. The source was PBMCs, collected before TCRalphabeta/CD19-depleted stem cell transplant. The gene calls are TRBV12-3 or TRBV12-4 and TRBJ2-7; no reliable D call. CDR3 nucleotides: TGTGCCAGCAGTTTAGTTCTACACGAGCAGTACTTC. This encodes CASSLVLHEQYF.